This T cell receptor beta chain derives from a study of identical twins. Each CDR3 protein gets one entry after TCRdb re-called the 5' RACE reads with MiXCR. The sample has about 460,000 distinct CDR3 sequences, 13% to 15% seen once. This CDR3 contains 14 residues. Germline CDR1 WSHSY, CDR2 SAAADI. V lost 0 bases and J 5 bases, leaving 10 bases between the germline ends. These data were also reused for a study on yellow fever vaccine responses in identical twins. That publication notes: Twins' vaccine T cell responses were reported to seem partly convergent and partly personalized.

This chain joins TRBV10-2 and TRBJ1-1, with D unresolved. This sequence originates from a woman aged 18 to 35 in good health. Sequenced input: CD4+ T cells sorted from blood. Here the CDR3 DNA reads TGCGCCAGCAGTGAGTCGATGTTAACGACTGAAGCTTTCTTT. Its translation is CASSESMLTTEAFF.